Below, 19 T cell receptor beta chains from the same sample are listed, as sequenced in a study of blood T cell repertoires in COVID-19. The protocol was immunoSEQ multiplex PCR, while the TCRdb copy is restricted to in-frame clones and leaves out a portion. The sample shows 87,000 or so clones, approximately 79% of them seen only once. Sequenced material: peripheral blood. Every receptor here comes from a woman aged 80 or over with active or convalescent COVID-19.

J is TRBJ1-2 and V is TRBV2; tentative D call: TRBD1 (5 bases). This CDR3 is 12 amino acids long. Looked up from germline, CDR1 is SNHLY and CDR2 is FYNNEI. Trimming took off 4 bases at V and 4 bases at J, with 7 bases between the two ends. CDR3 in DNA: TGTGCCAGCAGTGGACAGACCTATGGCTACACCTTC. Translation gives CASSGQTYGYTF.

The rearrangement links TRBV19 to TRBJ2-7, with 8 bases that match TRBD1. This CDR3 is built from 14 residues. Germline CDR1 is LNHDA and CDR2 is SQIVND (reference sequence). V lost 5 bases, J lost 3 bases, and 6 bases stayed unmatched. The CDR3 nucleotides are TGTGCCAGTAGTCTTCGACAGGGGAGCTACGAGCAGTACTTC. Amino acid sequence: CASSLRQGSYEQYF.

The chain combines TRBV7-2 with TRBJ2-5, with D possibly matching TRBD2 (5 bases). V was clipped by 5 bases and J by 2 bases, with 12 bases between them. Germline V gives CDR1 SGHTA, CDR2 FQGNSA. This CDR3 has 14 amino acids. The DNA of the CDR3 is TGTGCCAGCAGCCACAGCGGACTTCAAGAGACCCAGTACTTC. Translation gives CASSHSGLQETQYF.

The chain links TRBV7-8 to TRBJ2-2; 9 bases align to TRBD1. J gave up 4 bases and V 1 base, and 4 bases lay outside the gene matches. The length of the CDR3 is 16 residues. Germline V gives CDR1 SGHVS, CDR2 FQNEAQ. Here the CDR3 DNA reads TGTGCCAGCAGCTTAGAGGACAGGGGTCTCACCGGGGAGCTGTTTTTT. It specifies CASSLEDRGLTGELFF.

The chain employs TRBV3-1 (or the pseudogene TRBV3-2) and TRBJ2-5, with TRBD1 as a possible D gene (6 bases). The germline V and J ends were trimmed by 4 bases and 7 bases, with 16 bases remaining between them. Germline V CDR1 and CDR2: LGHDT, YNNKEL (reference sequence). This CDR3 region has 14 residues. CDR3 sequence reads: CASSPGQLRRTQYF. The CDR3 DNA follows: TGTGCCAGCAGCCCCGGACAGTTACGTCGGACCCAGTACTTC.

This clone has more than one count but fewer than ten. This CDR3 reads CASGVGGEQFF. CDR3 coding DNA: TGTGCCAGCGGCGTCGGAGGTGAGCAGTTCTTC. The chain has TRBV16 and TRBJ2-1; tentative D call: TRBD2 (5 bases). The germline V gene encodes CDR1 KGHSY and CDR2 FQNENV. Trimming took 8 bases from V and 9 from J, leaving 11 bases between them. The CDR3 loop spans 11 amino acids.

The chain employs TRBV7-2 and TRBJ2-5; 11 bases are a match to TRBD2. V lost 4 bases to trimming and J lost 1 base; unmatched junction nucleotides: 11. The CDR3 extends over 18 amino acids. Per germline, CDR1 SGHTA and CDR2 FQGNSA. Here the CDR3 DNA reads TGTGCCAGCAGCTCGTTGCCCTCTAGCGGGAGGCCCCAAGAGACCCAGTACTTC. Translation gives CASSSLPSSGRPQETQYF.

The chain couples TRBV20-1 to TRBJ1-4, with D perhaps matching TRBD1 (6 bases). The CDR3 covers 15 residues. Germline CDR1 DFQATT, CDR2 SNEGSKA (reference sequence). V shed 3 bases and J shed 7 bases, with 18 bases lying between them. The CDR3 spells CSASLPGGWGEKLFF. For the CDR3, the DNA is TGCAGTGCTAGTTTGCCGGGGGGCTGGGGTGAAAAACTGTTTTTT.

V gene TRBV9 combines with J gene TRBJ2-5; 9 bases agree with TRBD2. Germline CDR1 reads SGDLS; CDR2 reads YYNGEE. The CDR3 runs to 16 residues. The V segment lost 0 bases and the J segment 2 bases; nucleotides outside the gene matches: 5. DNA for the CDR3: TGTGCCAGCAGCGTAGCCCCTAGCGGGGTACAAGAGACCCAGTACTTC. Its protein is CASSVAPSGVQETQYF.

CDR3 sequence reads: CASSIDKGNGGAGQPQHF. The CDR3 DNA reads as TGTGCCAGTAGTATAGATAAAGGGAACGGAGGGGCCGGCCAGCCCCAGCATTTT. V and J are TRBV19 and TRBJ1-5, with a tentative D call TRBD1 (5 bases). The V gene's germline CDR1 is LNHDA and CDR2 SQIVND (reference sequence). The V and J ends lost 0 bases and 7 bases respectively, with 22 bases between them. The CDR3 length is 18 residues.

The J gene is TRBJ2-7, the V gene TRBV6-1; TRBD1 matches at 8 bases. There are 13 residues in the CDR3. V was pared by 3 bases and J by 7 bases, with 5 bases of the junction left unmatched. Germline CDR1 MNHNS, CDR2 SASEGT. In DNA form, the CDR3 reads TGTGCCAGCAGTGAGGGACAGGTTCGGGAGCAGTACTTC. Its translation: CASSEGQVREQYF.

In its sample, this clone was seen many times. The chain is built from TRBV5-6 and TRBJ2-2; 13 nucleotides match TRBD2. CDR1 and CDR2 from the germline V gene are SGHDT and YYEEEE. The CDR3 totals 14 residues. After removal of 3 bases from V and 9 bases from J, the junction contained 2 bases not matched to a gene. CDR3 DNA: TGTGCCAGCAGCTCCGGGACTAGCGGGAGGGAGCTGTTTTTT. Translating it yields CASSSGTSGRELFF.

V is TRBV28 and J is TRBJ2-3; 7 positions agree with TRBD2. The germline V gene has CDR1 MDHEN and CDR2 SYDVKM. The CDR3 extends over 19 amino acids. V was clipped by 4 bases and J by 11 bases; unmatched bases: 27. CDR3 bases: TGTGCCAGCAGTTCCCAACTAGCGCGCGAGTCTCTTACTTTCGTTGGGCAGTATTTT. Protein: CASSSQLARESLTFVGQYF.

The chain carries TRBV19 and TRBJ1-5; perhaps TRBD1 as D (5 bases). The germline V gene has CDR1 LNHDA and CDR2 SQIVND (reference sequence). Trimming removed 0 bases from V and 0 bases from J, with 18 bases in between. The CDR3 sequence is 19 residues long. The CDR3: CASSIDRGGGHISNQPQHF. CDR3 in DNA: TGTGCCAGTAGTATAGATAGGGGAGGAGGACATATTAGCAATCAGCCCCAGCATTTT.

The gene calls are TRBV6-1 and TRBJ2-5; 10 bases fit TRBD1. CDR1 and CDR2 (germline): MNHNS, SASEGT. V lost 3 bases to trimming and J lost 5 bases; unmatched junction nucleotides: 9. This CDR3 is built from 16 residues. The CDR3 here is CASSEMGQGIRETQYF. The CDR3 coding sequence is TGTGCCAGCAGTGAGATGGGACAGGGGATTAGGGAGACCCAGTACTTC.

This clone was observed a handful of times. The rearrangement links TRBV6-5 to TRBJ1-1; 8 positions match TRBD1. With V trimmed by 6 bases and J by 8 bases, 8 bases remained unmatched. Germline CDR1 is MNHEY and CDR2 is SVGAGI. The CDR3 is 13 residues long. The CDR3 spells CASSSGTGLEAFF. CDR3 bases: TGTGCCAGCAGCTCCGGGACAGGCCTCGAAGCTTTCTTT.

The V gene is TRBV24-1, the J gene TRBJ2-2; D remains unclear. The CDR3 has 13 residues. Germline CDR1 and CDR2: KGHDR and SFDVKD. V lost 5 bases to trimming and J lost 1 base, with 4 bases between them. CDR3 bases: TGTGCCACCAGTGGAGGGAACACCGGGGAGCTGTTTTTT. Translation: CATSGGNTGELFF.

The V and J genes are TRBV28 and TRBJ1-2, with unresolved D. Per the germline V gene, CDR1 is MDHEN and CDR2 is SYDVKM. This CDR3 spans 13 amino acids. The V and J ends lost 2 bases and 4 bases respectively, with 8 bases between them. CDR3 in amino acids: CASSLQPGYGYTF. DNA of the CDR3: TGTGCCAGCAGTTTACAGCCAGGCTATGGCTACACCTTC.

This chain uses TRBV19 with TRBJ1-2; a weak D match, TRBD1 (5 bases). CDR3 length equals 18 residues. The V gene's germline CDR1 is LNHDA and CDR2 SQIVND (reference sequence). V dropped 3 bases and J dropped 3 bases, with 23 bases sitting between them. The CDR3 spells CASSIGGPGQGEDYGYTF. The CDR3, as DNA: TGTGCCAGTAGTATCGGAGGGCCCGGGCAGGGTGAGGACTATGGCTACACCTTC.